One and the same sample provided the 28 T cell receptor beta chains below, sequenced in a study of beta chain features in type 1 diabetes. Expressed TCRB transcripts were sequenced because the isolated RNA had all been reverse transcribed beforehand. Generated by immunoSEQ multiplex PCR, the TCRdb table keeps only in-frame clones and is missing some. The sample lists roughly 230,000 clones; 9.6% were seen once. Sample: naive CD4+ T cells from blood. Receptors were obtained from a woman aged 18-30 years in good health.

This clone was counted a few times. The chain has TRBV10-3 and TRBJ1-5, with TRBD1 matching over 7 bases. The CDR3 covers 13 residues. The germline CDR1 and CDR2 sequences are ENHRY and SYGVKD. The trim removed 3 bases at V and 5 bases at J, leaving 1 base unmatched. The DNA for the CDR3 is TGTGCCATCAGTGACAGGGGGGATCAGCCCCAGCATTTT. Translation: CAISDRGDQPQHF.

This rearrangement joins TRBV18 to TRBJ1-6; D unclear. The germline CDR1 and CDR2 sequences are KGHSH and LQKENI. The CDR3 has 12 amino acids. The ends were cut back, 3 bases at V and 7 bases at J, with 4 bases in the middle. The CDR3 region has the DNA TGTGCCAGCTCACCCCCGAATTCACCCCTCCACTTT. Its protein is CASSPPNSPLHF.

This chain joins TRBV29-1 and TRBJ2-1; 11 bases line up with TRBD2. The germline CDR1 and CDR2 sequences are SQVTM and ANQGSEA. J was trimmed by 4 bases and V by 7 bases; bases with no gene match: 9. The CDR3 runs to 15 residues. Here the CDR3 DNA reads TGCAGCGCAACCGGGACTAGCGGTAAATACAATGAGCAGTTCTTC. Its protein product is CSATGTSGKYNEQFF.

This chain uses TRBV5-1 with TRBJ2-5, with D maybe TRBD2 (5 bases). The V gene's germline CDR1 is SGHRS and CDR2 YFSETQ. The V gene lost 4 bases and the J gene lost 4 bases, with 17 bases spanning the gap. This CDR3 has 15 residues. The CDR3 is CASSLSFTSRETQYF. The CDR3, as DNA: TGCGCCAGCAGCCTTTCTTTTACTAGTCGAGAGACCCAGTACTTC. The complete variable domain, with remaining parts taken from reference TRBV5-1 and TRBJ2-5, reads KAGVTQTPRYLIKTRGQQVTLSCSPISGHRSVSWYQQTPGQGLQFLFEYFSETQRNKGNFPGRFSGRQFSNSRSEMNVSTLELGDSALYLCASSLSFTSRETQYFGPGTRLLVL.

The V and J genes are TRBV5-4 and TRBJ2-2, with TRBD1 as a possible D gene (6 bases). The CDR3 covers 15 residues. V was clipped by 0 bases and J by 4 bases, with 10 bases between them. Looked up from germline, CDR1 is SGHNT and CDR2 is YYREEE (reference sequence). The CDR3 sequence: CASSLVRGSTGELFF. CDR3 coding DNA: TGTGCCAGCAGCTTGGTCAGGGGTAGCACCGGGGAGCTGTTTTTT.

This clone was seen only a few times. The chain recombines TRBV11-2 with TRBJ2-1; 8 bases fit TRBD1. The CDR3 has 12 residues. CDR1 and CDR2 from the germline V gene are SGHAT and FQNNGV. Trimming cost V 3 bases and J 15 bases; bases outside gene matches: 7. CDR3 in DNA: TGTGCCAGCAGCTTGGAGGACAGGGTCCCGTTCTTC. It is translated as CASSLEDRVPFF.

V usage is TRBV10-3 and J usage is TRBJ2-1; 13 bases fit TRBD2. Germline V gives CDR1 ENHRY, CDR2 SYGVKD. With V trimmed by 5 bases and J by 2 bases, 9 bases remained unmatched. The CDR3 covers 18 residues. The CDR3 is CAISPGLAGQGTYNEQFF. The CDR3 DNA reads as TGTGCCATCAGTCCGGGACTAGCGGGGCAGGGGACCTACAATGAGCAGTTCTTC.

The chain joins TRBV5-1 to TRBJ1-3; the match to TRBD1 covers 10 bases. Germline-derived CDR1 and CDR2 are SGHRS and YFSETQ. The CDR3 runs to 17 residues. J was trimmed by 2 bases and V by 1 base; bases with no gene match: 6. The CDR3 DNA reads TGCGCCAGCAGCTTGATGGGACAGGGGTCTACTGGAAACACCATATATTTT. It codes for CASSLMGQGSTGNTIYF.

This clone was found a few times. The V gene is TRBV6-1, the J gene TRBJ2-7, with D maybe TRBD1 (5 bases). Trimming took 4 bases from V and 3 from J, leaving 10 bases between them. The CDR3 covers 13 residues. In germline, CDR1 is MNHNS, CDR2 SASEGT. The CDR3 DNA reads TGTGCCAGCAGTGCGACAGCTTTCTACGAGCAGTACTTC. Encoded protein: CASSATAFYEQYF.

The chain links TRBV4-1 to TRBJ2-1, with a possible D match to TRBD1 (6 bases). The V gene's germline CDR1 is MGHRA and CDR2 YSYEKL. This CDR3 comprises 16 residues. Deletions cut 4 bases from V and 2 bases from J, with 15 bases between. The CDR3 is CASSLSQGLTYNEQFF. CDR3 DNA sequence: TGCGCCAGCAGCCTTTCTCAGGGGCTTACCTACAATGAGCAGTTCTTC.

The chain combines TRBV7-8 with TRBJ2-2; TRBD1 aligns across 11 bases. Germline V gene sequence: CDR1 SGHVS, CDR2 FQNEAQ. The CDR3 sequence is 17 residues long. Germline trimming cut 3 bases from V and 3 bases from J; bases unmatched to any gene: 6. CDR3 amino acids: CASSFSRTGGHTGELFF. The CDR3 coding sequence is TGTGCCAGCAGCTTTAGCAGGACAGGGGGCCACACCGGGGAGCTGTTTTTT.

The J gene is TRBJ1-1, the V gene TRBV25-1; no clear D gene. The germline V and J ends were trimmed by 0 bases and 5 bases, with 13 bases remaining between them. This CDR3 is 15 amino acids long. Germline CDR1 is MGHDK and CDR2 is SYGVNS. The CDR3 sequence is CASSEYAGVGTEAFF. The CDR3 DNA is TGTGCCAGCAGTGAATATGCAGGTGTTGGAACTGAAGCTTTCTTT.

The V gene is TRBV18, the J gene TRBJ1-6; the D gene is possibly TRBD1 (6 bases). The CDR3 totals 15 residues. Germline V lookup: CDR1 KGHSH, CDR2 LQKENI. The V end lost 3 bases, the J end lost 8 bases, and 14 bases lay between the germline ends. CDR3 in amino acids: CASSPRKTGDSPLHF. The DNA for the CDR3 is TGTGCCAGCTCACCGCGGAAGACAGGAGATTCACCCCTCCACTTT.

This clone was recorded a few times. The rearrangement joins TRBV5-4 to TRBJ2-3; D not resolved. The germline CDR1 and CDR2 sequences are SGHNT and YYREEE (reference sequence). The CDR3 consists of 15 residues. V lost 2 bases and J lost 3, with 13 bases in between. CDR3 amino acids: CASSFRRTSTDTQYF. In DNA form, the CDR3 reads TGTGCCAGCAGCTTCAGAAGAACCAGTACAGATACGCAGTATTTT.

This chain links TRBV5-4 with TRBJ1-2, with TRBD1 matching over 8 bases. Germline CDR1 and CDR2: SGHNT and YYREEE (reference sequence). The trim removed 4 bases at V and 1 base at J, leaving 12 bases unmatched. This CDR3 has 17 residues. This CDR3 is CASSINFGTGDNYGYTF. The CDR3, as DNA: TGTGCCAGCAGCATCAACTTCGGGACAGGCGATAACTATGGCTACACCTTC.

This clone has a handful of counts. This CDR3 reads CASSFPANTGELFF. The CDR3 coding sequence is TGTGCCAGCAGCTTCCCCGCGAACACCGGGGAGCTGTTTTTT. V gene TRBV5-8 combines with J gene TRBJ2-2; D call uncertain. Looked up from germline, CDR1 is SGHTS and CDR2 is YDEGEE. Trimming shortened V by 2 bases and J by 0 bases, and 5 bases separated the two germline ends. The CDR3 has 14 residues.

This clone was found a few times. The CDR3 DNA reads as TGTGCCAGCGGACAGAGCCAAGAGACCCAGTACTTC. As protein: CASGQSQETQYF. The chain combines TRBV2 with TRBJ2-5; weak D call: TRBD1 (6 bases). This CDR3 region has 12 residues. Trimming took 8 bases from V and 1 from J, leaving 8 bases between them. Germline lookup yields CDR1 SNHLY and CDR2 FYNNEI.

This chain connects TRBV18 to TRBJ2-1; possibly TRBD2 for D (5 bases). V dropped 2 bases and J dropped 3 bases, with 14 bases sitting between them. This CDR3 region has 16 residues. CDR1 KGHSH and CDR2 LQKENI come from the germline V gene. The DNA of the CDR3 is TGTGCCAGCTCACCATTGGCTAGCTTTTTCTACAATGAGCAGTTCTTC. Amino acids: CASSPLASFFYNEQFF.

This chain uses TRBV25-1 with TRBJ1-4; D perhaps matches TRBD1 (5 bases). This CDR3 comprises 15 residues. Germline CDR1 and CDR2: MGHDK and SYGVNS. Trimming left V 1 base short and J 6 bases short, with 12 bases between. The CDR3, as DNA: TGTGCCAGCAGTGAATTTAGGGGTTCGGATGAAAAACTGTTTTTT. Residues: CASSEFRGSDEKLFF.

The chain couples TRBV5-4 to TRBJ1-5; 9 nucleotides agree with TRBD1. With V trimmed by 4 bases and J by 6 bases, 2 bases remained unmatched. The germline V gene has CDR1 SGHNT and CDR2 YYREEE (reference sequence). The CDR3 has 13 residues. The CDR3 nucleotides read TGTGCCAGCAGCGAGGACAGGGGTCAGCCCCAGCATTTT. It encodes CASSEDRGQPQHF. The entire variable domain, with the rest obtained from reference TRBV5-4 and TRBJ1-5, is as follows: ETGVTQSPTHLIKTRGQQVTLRCSSQSGHNTVSWYQQALGQGPQFIFQYYREEENGRGNFPPRFSGLQFPNYSSELNVNALELDDSALYLCASSEDRGQPQHFGDGTRLSIL.

This clone was counted a few times. The gene calls are TRBV6-6 and TRBJ2-1; TRBD2 matches at 9 bases. Germline V gene lookup returns CDR1 MNHNY and CDR2 SVGAGI (reference sequence). The J segment lost 6 bases and the V segment lost 0 bases, leaving 3 bases of the junction unmatched. This CDR3 contains 15 residues. The CDR3 nucleotides are TGTGCCAGCAGTTACTCGGAGACTAGCGGCAATGAGCAGTTCTTC. It encodes CASSYSETSGNEQFF.

V is TRBV5-1 and J is TRBJ2-2; TRBD2 aligns across 9 bases. The V segment lost 6 bases and the J segment 4 bases; nucleotides outside the gene matches: 7. The CDR3 is 15 residues long. In germline, CDR1 is SGHRS, CDR2 YFSETQ. This CDR3 reads CASTQTSGATGELFF. The CDR3 DNA reads as TGCGCCAGCACCCAGACTAGCGGAGCCACCGGGGAGCTGTTTTTT.

This chain joins TRBV19 and TRBJ1-1; the match to TRBD1 covers 7 bases. This CDR3 region has 13 residues. CDR1 and CDR2 from the germline V gene are LNHDA and SQIVND (reference sequence). J lost 5 bases, V lost 4 bases, and 4 bases had no gene match. Here the CDR3 reads CASSRTGDTEAFF. For the CDR3, the DNA is TGTGCCAGTAGTAGAACAGGGGATACTGAAGCTTTCTTT.

The chain links TRBV10-3 to TRBJ2-3; D not resolved. V was trimmed by 0 bases and J by 5 bases, leaving 9 bases between them. The CDR3 totals 14 residues. The V gene's germline CDR1 is ENHRY and CDR2 SYGVKD. DNA of the CDR3: TGTGCCATCAGTGAGTCGATAATGAGAGATACGCAGTATTTT. It encodes CAISESIMRDTQYF.

This clone was detected many times. This chain joins TRBV7-2 and TRBJ2-2; 9 nucleotides align to TRBD1. With V trimmed by 5 bases and J by 8 bases, 9 bases remained unmatched. CDR1 is SGHTA and CDR2 is FQGNSA in the germline V gene. The CDR3 totals 15 residues. DNA of the CDR3: TGTGCCAGCAGCCGGGGACAGGGAAGGAAAGGGGAGCTGTTTTTT. This codes for CASSRGQGRKGELFF.

This clone was observed a handful of times. This chain connects TRBV7-6 to TRBJ2-1, with 9 bases fitting TRBD2. The CDR3 sequence is 14 residues long. From germline, CDR1 is SGHVS and CDR2 FNYEAQ. V lost 4 bases and J lost 8; bases outside the gene matches: 6. As DNA, the CDR3 is TGTGCCAGCAGCTCAGGACTAGCGATCCATGAGCAGTTCTTC. It codes for CASSSGLAIHEQFF.

The chain couples TRBV18 to TRBJ2-7; D possibly corresponds to TRBD2 (5 bases). Trimming left V 3 bases short and J 7 bases short, with 19 bases between. The CDR3 consists of 15 residues. Germline CDR1 KGHSH, CDR2 LQKENI. The CDR3 bases are TGTGCCAGCTCACCCAGGCCGAGCCAACCGGGGGAGCAGTACTTC. Amino acid sequence: CASSPRPSQPGEQYF.

This clone was observed at least ten times. The genes are TRBV7-9 and TRBJ2-7, with 8 nucleotides matching TRBD2. The CDR3 extends over 14 amino acids. Losses at the gene ends were 0 bases for V and 7 bases for J; bases not matched to a gene: 5. Germline CDR1 SEHNR, CDR2 FQNEAQ (reference sequence). The CDR3 sequence: CASSLAGRAFEQYF. CDR3 bases: TGTGCCAGCAGCTTAGCCGGGAGGGCCTTTGAGCAGTACTTC.